This T cell receptor beta chain was recovered during a study of CD8+CD57+ T cells in acquired aplastic anemia. Overall study: The DNA of sorted CD4+ and CD8+ cells averaged about 3 ug. Healthy donor CD4+ samples were sequenced to a depth that averaged approximately 9.9 million reads.

Investigators profiled TCR beta VDJ and CDR3 from genomic DNA template. TCRdb ran MiXCR on the reads and lists one entry per CDR3 protein. The sample shows about 64,000 distinct CDR3 sequences, roughly 58% of them seen only once. The CDR3 has 16 residues. Germline CDR1 LNHDA, CDR2 SQIVND (reference sequence). V lost 4 bases and J lost 4, with 19 bases in between. This clonotype was seen more than once but under ten times. Its target is unknown. The study, taken as a whole, reports: Sharing between patients and controls was observed for twenty-nine CD8+ CDR3 sequences. No significant difference in CD8+ Simpson's diversity was found between patients and controls.

Sequenced input: sorted CD4+, CD8+, or CD8+CD57+ T cells (not recorded which) from PBMCs. The J gene is TRBJ1-2, the V gene TRBV19, with TRBD1 as a possible D gene (6 bases). The receptor comes from a human donor in good health, serving as a control. The CDR3 spells CASSSDSQQGGYGYTF. CDR3 in DNA: TGTGCCAGTAGTAGCGACTCACAACAGGGAGGCTATGGCTACACCTTC.